This TCR beta chain was identified during a study of T cells in narcolepsy. General observations from the study: Autoreactive HCRT-specific and TRIB2-specific clonotypes were marked in same-patient CSF-versus-blood CD4+ comparisons. Blood of same and different patients, but not healthy controls, reportedly held recurring autoreactive clonotypes.

As concerns this clone: Its target is unknown.

Data came from immunoSEQ multiplex PCR; TCRdb stores just in-frame clones and leaves some out. The table lists about 18,000 clones, around 77% of them singletons. Trimming stripped 4 bases from V and 2 bases from J, with 2 bases between. Germline V lookup: CDR1 SGHAT, CDR2 FQNNGV. The CDR3 length is 11 residues. V is TRBV11-2 and J is TRBJ1-1, with D uncertain. The source of this sequence is a human donor with narcolepsy. The specimen sequenced was CD45RA- memory CD8+ T cells from PBMCs. CDR3 DNA: TGTGCCAGCAGCTCCAACACTGAAGCTTTCTTT. It specifies CASSSNTEAFF. The whole variable domain, filled in from reference TRBV11-2 and TRBJ1-1, reads EAGVAQSPRYKIIEKRQSVAFWCNPISGHATLYWYQQILGQGPKLLIQFQNNGVVDDSQLPKDRFSAERLKGVDSTLKIQPAKLEDSAVYLCASSSNTEAFFGQGTRLTVV.